This T cell receptor (beta chain) was obtained from a study of monozygotic twins with inflammatory bowel disease. On this clonotype: What it recognizes is unknown.

Study results and limitations: Those with IBD had lower TCRbeta diversity (inverse Simpson) than their healthy co-twins did.

Blood samples of 2 to 3 ml were drawn from every donor. CDR1 is GTSNPN, CDR2 SVGIG, per germline (reference sequence). The CDR3 runs 13 residues. TCRdb reanalyzed the 5' RACE reads and collapses them to one entry per CDR3 protein, without DNA. Its table lists about 350,000 distinct CDR3 sequences. The rearrangement uses TRBV30 and TRBJ1-1; TCRdb returns TRBD1, unconfirmable since there is no DNA. The sequence was collected from a human donor with ulcerative colitis or Crohn's disease, or a healthy co-twin of an affected twin (not recorded which). Material: blood. The CDR3 is CAWYSQGATEAFF. Full variable domain (missing parts from reference TRBV30 and TRBJ1-1): SQTIHQWPATLVQPVGSPLSLECTVEGTSNPNLYWYRQAAGRGLQLLFYSVGIGQISSEVPQNLSASRPQDRQFILSSKKLLLSDSGFYLCAWYSQGATEAFFGQGTRLTVV.